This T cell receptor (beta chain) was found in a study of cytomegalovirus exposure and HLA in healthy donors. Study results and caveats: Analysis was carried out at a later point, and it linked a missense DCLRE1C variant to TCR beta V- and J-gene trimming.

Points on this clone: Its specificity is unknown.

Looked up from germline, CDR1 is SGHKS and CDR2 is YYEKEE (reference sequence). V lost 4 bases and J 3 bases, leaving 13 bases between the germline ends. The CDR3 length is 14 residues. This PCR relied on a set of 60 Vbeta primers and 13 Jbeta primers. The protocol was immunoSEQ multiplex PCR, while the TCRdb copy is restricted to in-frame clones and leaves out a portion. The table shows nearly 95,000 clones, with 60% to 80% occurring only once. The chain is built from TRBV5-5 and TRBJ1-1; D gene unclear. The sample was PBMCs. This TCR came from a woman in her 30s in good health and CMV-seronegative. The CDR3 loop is CASSLTREHTEAFF. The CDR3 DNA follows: TGTGCCAGCAGCCTAACGCGGGAGCACACTGAAGCTTTCTTT.